This record covers a single T cell receptor beta chain. Per the original methods: From reference gene primer amplification, estimates of nucleated cell counts were derived. The repertoire was sequenced with immunoSEQ multiplex PCR; TCRdb's copy has only in-frame clones and lacks some. V and J calls and clone size come straight from that table; D and trimming were deduced from the DNA. The repertoire holds more than 95,000 clones, with more than 65% as singletons. These data belong to a study of blood T cell repertoires in COVID-19. Overall study: T cells, B-cell-depleted T cells, or PBMCs provided the cDNA or gDNA that served as material.

Trimming removed 3 bases from V and 5 bases from J, with 13 bases in between. Per the germline V gene, CDR1 is KGHSH and CDR2 is LQKENI. This CDR3 has 15 amino acids. Material for sequencing was peripheral blood. V usage is TRBV18 and J usage is TRBJ2-2; D is uncertain. The source of this sequence is a human donor in a cohort sampled during active COVID-19. The CDR3 DNA reads as TGTGCCAGCTCACCCGCGACGGGTCGGACCGGGGAGCTGTTTTTT. Translating gives CASSPATGRTGELFF.